This is a list of T cell receptor beta chains from one sample in a study of shared clonotypes between healthy human individuals. Using immunoSEQ multiplex PCR, the repertoire was profiled, and TCRdb retains in-frame clones only, with some absent. Among more than 2 million clones listed, around 95% were seen once. Sequencing used naive CD4+ T cells sorted from blood. The receptor set was obtained from a man aged 18 to 30 in good health. The CDR3 runs from the conserved cysteine through the conserved F or W. Fields, in order: V gene, D gene, J gene, CDR3 DNA, CDR3 protein. A D gene is named only where the DNA matches it firmly.

TRBV7-9,TRBD2,TRBJ2-7,TGTGCCAGCAGCCTAGACGGCAGGACTAGCTCCTACGAGCAGTACTTC,CASSLDGRTSSYEQYF
TRBV7-2,TRBD1,TRBJ1-2,TGTGCCAGCAGCTCAGGGGGCGCCTATGGCTACACCTTC,CASSSGGAYGYTF
TRBV28,NA,TRBJ1-2,TGTGCCAGCAGTTTGGGCAGGGGCCATGGCTACACCTTC,CASSLGRGHGYTF
TRBV7-9,NA,TRBJ2-1,TGTGCCAGCAGCTTAGAGGACTACCCATCCTACAATGAGCAGTTCTTC,CASSLEDYPSYNEQFF
TRBV2,TRBD1,TRBJ1-6,TGTGCCAGCAGTGGGGACAGGGTGAGCTCCTATAATTCACCCCTCCACTTT,CASSGDRVSSYNSPLHF
TRBV11-2,NA,TRBJ1-1,TGTGCCAGCAGCTCGGGGGTTTTGGCTGAAGCTTTCTTT,CASSSGVLAEAFF
TRBV28,TRBD1,TRBJ1-1,TGTGCCAGCAGGGGACAGGGGGCCGGGAACACTGAAGCTTTCTTT,CASRGQGAGNTEAFF
TRBV5-1,NA,TRBJ2-1,TGCGCCAGCAGCTTAATCCCAAACAATGAGCAGTTCTTC,CASSLIPNNEQFF
TRBV7-9,NA,TRBJ1-2,TGTGCCAGCAGCACGGACACCTCAAACGGGGGCTACACCTTC,CASSTDTSNGGYTF
TRBV6-5,NA,TRBJ2-3,TGTGCCAGCCGGGACCTTACTGGGGGGCTTACGCAGTATTTT,CASRDLTGGLTQYF
TRBV19,TRBD1,TRBJ1-2,TGTGCCAGTAGTATCGAGGGGGCGATCTATGGCTACACCTTC,CASSIEGAIYGYTF
TRBV6-5,TRBD1,TRBJ1-1,TGTGCCAGCAGTCCGGGACAGATGAACACTGAAGCTTTCTTT,CASSPGQMNTEAFF
TRBV6-6,TRBD1,TRBJ2-5,TGTGCCAGCAGCCAACAGGGGGCAGGCCAAGAGACCCAGTACTTC,CASSQQGAGQETQYF
TRBV6-5,NA,TRBJ1-1,TGTGCCAGCAGCGGACAGACTGAAGCTTTCTTT,CASSGQTEAFF
TRBV5-1,TRBD2,TRBJ2-3,TGCGCCAGCAGCTTGGTAGCGGGGTACGCAGATACGCAGTATTTT,CASSLVAGYADTQYF
TRBV6-5,NA,TRBJ1-2,TGTGCCAGCAGTTACGCCAGGGAAGGATATGGCTACACCTTC,CASSYAREGYGYTF
TRBV10-1,NA,TRBJ2-1,TGCGCCAGCAGTGCCTCATTAATAGTAGGGCAGTTCTTC,CASSASLIVGQFF
TRBV15,NA,TRBJ1-1,TGTGCCACCAGCAGAGATTGGGGGAACACTGAAGCTTTCTTT,CATSRDWGNTEAFF
TRBV11-3,TRBD1,TRBJ2-1,TGTGCCAGCAGCTTAGGGGTGGGGACAGGGACCTATGAGCAGTTCTTC,CASSLGVGTGTYEQFF
TRBV11-2,NA,TRBJ2-6,TGTGCCAGCAGCTCGACAGGCTCTGGGGCCAACGTCCTGACTTTC,CASSSTGSGANVLTF
TRBV6-1,TRBD1,TRBJ2-7,TGTGCCAGCAGTGAAGCAGGGACAGGGGTTTACGAGCAGTACTTC,CASSEAGTGVYEQYF
TRBV28,TRBD1,TRBJ1-4,TGTGCCAGCAGCATGGACAGGGGGCTATCTAATGAAAAACTGTTTTTT,CASSMDRGLSNEKLFF